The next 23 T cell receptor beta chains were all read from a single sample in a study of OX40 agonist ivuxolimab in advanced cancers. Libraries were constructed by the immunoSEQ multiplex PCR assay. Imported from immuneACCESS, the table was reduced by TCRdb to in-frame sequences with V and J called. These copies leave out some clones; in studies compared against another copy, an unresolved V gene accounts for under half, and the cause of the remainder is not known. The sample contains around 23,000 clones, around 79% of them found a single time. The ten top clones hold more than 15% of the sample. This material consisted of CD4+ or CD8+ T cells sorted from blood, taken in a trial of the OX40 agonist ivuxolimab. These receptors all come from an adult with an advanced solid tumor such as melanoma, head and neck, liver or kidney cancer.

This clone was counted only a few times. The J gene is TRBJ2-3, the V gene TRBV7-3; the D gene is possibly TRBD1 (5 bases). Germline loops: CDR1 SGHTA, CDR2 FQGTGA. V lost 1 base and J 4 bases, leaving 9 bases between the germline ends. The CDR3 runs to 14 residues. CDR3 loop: CASSLILGPDTQYF. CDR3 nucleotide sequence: TGTGCCAGCAGCTTAATCCTGGGGCCAGATACGCAGTATTTT.

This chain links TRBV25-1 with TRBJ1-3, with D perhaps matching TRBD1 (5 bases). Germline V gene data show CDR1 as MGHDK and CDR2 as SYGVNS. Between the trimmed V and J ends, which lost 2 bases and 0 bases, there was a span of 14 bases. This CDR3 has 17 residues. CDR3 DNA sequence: TGTGCCAGCAGTGAACCTTCGGGGGTCCGCTCTGGAAACACCATATATTTT. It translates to CASSEPSGVRSGNTIYF. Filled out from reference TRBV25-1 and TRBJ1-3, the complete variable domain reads EADIYQTPRYLVIGTGKKITLECSQTMGHDKMYWYQQDPGMELHLIHYSYGVNSTEKGDLSSESTVSRIRTEHFPLTLESARPSHTSQYLCASSEPSGVRSGNTIYFGEGSWLTVV.

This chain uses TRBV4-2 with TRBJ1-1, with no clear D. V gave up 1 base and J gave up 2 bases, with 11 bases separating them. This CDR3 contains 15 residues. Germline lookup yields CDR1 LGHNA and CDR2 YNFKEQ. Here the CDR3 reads CASSQGRQTNTEAFF. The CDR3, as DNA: TGTGCCAGCAGCCAAGGACGTCAGACAAACACTGAAGCTTTCTTT.

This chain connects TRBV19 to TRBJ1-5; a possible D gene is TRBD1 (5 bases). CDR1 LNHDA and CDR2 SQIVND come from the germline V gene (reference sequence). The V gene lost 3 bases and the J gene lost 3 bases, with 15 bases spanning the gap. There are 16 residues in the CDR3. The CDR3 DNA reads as TGTGCCAGTAGTATTTTGGGGGAGGGGCCCAATCAGCCCCAGCATTTT. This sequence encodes CASSILGEGPNQPQHF.

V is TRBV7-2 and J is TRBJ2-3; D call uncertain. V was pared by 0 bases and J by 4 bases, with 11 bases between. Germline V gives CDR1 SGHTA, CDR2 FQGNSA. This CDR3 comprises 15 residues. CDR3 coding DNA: TGTGCCAGCAGCTTAGCCACCTCAAGACCAGATACGCAGTATTTT. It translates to CASSLATSRPDTQYF.

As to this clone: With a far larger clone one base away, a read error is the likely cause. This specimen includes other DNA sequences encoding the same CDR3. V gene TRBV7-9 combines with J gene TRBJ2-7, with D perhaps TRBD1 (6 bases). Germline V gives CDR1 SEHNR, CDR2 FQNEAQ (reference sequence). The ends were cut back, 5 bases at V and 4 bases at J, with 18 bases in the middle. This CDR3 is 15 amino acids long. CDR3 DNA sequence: TGTGCCAGCAGCCAAGAAGCAGGGGACCGTTACGAGCAGTACTTC. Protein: CASSQEAGDRYEQYF. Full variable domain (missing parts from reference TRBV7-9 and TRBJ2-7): DTGVSQNPRHKITKRGQNVTFRCDPISEHNRLYWYRQTLGQGPEFLTYFQNEAQLEKSRLLSDRFSAERPKGSFSTLEIQRTEQGDSAMYLCASSQEAGDRYEQYFGPGTRLTVT.

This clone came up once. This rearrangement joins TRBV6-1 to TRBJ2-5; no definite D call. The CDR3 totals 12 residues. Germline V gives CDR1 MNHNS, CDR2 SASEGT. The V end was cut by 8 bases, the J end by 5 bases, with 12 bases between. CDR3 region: CASGQLLETQYF. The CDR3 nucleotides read TGTGCCAGCGGGCAGTTACTTGAGACCCAGTACTTC.

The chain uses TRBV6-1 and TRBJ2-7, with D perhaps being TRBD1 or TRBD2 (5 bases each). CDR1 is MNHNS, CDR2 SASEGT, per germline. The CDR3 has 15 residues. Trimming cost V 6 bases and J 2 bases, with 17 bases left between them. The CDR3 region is CASRPLTRGPYEQYF. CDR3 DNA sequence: TGTGCCAGCAGGCCCCTTACACGGGGCCCCTACGAGCAGTACTTC.

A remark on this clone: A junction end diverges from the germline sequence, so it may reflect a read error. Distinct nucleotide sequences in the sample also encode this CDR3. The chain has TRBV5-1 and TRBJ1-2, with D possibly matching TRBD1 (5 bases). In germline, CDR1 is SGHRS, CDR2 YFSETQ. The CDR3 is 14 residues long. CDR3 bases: TGCGCCAGCAAACTCGGGCAGGGCGACTATGGCTATACCTTC. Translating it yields CASKLGQGDYGYTF. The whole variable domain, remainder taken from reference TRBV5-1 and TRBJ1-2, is KAGVTQTPRYLIKTRGQQVTLSCSPISGHRSVSWYQQTPGQGLQFLFEYFSETQRNKGNFPGRFSGRQFSNSRSEMNVSTLELGDSALYLCASKLGQGDYGYTFGSGTRLTVV.

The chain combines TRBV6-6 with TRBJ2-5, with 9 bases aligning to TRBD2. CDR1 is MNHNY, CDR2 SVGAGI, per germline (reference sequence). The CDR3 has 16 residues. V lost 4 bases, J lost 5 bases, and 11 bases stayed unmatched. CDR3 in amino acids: CASSFLAGPSHETQYF. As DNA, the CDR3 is TGTGCCAGCAGTTTTCTAGCGGGACCGTCCCATGAGACCCAGTACTTC.

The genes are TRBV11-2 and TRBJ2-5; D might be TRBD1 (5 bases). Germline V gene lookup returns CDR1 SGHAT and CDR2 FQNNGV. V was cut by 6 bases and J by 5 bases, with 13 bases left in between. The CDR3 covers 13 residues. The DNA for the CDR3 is TGTGCCAGCAGGCCCCAGGGAATGGAGACCCAGTACTTC. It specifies CASRPQGMETQYF.

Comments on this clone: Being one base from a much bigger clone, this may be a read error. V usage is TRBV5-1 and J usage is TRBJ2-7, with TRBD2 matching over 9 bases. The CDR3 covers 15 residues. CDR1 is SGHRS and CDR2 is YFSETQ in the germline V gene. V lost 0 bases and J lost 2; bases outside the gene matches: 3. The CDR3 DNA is TGCGCCAGCAGCTTGGGGGCTAGCGGGGCCTACGAGCAGTACTTC. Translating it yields CASSLGASGAYEQYF.

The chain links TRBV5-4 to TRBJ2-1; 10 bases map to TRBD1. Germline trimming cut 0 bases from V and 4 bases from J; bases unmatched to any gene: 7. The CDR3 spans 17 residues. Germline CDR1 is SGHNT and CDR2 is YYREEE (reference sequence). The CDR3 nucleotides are TGTGCCAGCAGCTTGGGGACCGGGACAGGGGTATACAATGAGCAGTTCTTC. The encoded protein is CASSLGTGTGVYNEQFF.

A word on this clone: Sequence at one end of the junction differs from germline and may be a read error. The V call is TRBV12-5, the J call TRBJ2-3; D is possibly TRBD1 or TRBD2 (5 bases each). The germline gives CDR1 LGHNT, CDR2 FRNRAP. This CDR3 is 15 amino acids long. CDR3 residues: CASGSGTHVTATQYF. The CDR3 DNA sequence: TGTGCTAGTGGTTCCGGGACCCACGTGACAGCTACGCAGTATTTT.

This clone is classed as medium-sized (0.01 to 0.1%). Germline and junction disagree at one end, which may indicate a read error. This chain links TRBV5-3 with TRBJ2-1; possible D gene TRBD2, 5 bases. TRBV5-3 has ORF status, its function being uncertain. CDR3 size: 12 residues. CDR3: CASSLLGDEQFF. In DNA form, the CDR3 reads TGTGCCAGCAGCTTGCTCGGGGATGAGCAGTTCTTC.

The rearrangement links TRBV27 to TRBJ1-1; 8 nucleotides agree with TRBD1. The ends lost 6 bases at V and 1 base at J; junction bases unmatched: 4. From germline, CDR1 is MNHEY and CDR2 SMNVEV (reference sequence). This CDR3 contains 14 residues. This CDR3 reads CASSRGQGNTEAFF. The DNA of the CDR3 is TGTGCCAGCAGCCGAGGACAGGGGAACACTGAAGCTTTCTTT.

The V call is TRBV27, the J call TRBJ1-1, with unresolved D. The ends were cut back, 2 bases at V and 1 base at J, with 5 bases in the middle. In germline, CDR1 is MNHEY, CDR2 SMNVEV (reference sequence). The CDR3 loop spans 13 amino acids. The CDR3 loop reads CASSLTENTEAFF. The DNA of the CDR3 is TGTGCCAGCAGTTTAACGGAGAACACTGAAGCTTTCTTT.

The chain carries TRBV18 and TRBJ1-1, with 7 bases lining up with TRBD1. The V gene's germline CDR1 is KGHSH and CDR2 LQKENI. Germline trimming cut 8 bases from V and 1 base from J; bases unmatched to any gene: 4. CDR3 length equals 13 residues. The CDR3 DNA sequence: TGTGCCAGCCGGGGACAGACGAACACTGAAGCTTTCTTT. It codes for CASRGQTNTEAFF.

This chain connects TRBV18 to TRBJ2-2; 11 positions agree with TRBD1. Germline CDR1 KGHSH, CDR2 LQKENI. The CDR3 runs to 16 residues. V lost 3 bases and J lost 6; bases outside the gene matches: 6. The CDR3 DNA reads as TGTGCCAGCTCACCCGCGGACAGGGGGCATTCCGGGGAGCTGTTTTTT. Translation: CASSPADRGHSGELFF.

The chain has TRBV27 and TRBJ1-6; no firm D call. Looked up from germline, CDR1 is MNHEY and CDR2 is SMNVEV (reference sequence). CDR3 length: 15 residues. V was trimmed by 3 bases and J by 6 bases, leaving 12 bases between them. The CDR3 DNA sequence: TGTGCCAGCAGTTTTGACCAACCTTCTAATTCACCCCTCCACTTT. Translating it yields CASSFDQPSNSPLHF.

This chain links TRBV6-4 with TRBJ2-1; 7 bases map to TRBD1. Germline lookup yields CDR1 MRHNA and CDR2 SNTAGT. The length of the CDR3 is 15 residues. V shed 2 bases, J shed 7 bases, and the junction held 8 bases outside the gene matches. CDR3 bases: TGTGCCAGCAGTGACACAGGGGACGGAATTAATGAGCAGTTCTTC. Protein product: CASSDTGDGINEQFF.

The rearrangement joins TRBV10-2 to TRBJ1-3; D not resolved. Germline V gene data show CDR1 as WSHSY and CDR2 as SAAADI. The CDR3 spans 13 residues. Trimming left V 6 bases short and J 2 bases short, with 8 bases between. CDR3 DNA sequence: TGCGCCAGCAGGGAAGATCCTGGAAACACCATATATTTT. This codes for CASREDPGNTIYF.

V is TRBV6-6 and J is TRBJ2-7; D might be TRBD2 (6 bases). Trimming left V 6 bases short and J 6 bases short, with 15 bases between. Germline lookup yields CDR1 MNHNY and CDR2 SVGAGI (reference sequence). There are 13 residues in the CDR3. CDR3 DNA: TGTGCCAGCAGCGGGGCGGGGATATCCGAGCAGTACTTC. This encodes CASSGAGISEQYF.